Listed here is a single T cell receptor (beta chain). What it binds is not known. The data are from a study of post-analysis software for immune sequencing data. Study-wide results and limits: Roughly five TRBV segments appeared more often in patients than in controls, and TRBV5-6, TRBV5-1 and TRBV20-1 were among these. When compared against controls, multiple sclerosis patients showed significantly lower normalized Chao1 diversity.

The CDR3 sequence is 14 residues long. The germline V gene encodes CDR1 MNHEY and CDR2 SVGAGI. Trimming pared 9 bases from V and 1 base from J, leaving 15 bases between. Included in the TCR beta cDNA libraries were unique molecular identifiers. Once about 0.9 to 11 million T cells were used, roughly 490,000 cDNA molecules resulted. One entry per CDR3 protein results from TCRdb running MiXCR on the PCR reads. The table records about 190,000 distinct CDR3 sequences, around 29% of them present only once. The rearrangement uses TRBV6-5 and TRBJ2-5; D is perhaps TRBD1 (5 bases). The TCR originated in a girl between 2 and 17 years old with multiple sclerosis. Material for sequencing was blood. The CDR3 DNA reads as TGTGCCAGGAAAGTGGCAGGGTCCCAAGAGACCCAGTACTTC. Encoded protein: CARKVAGSQETQYF.